Listed here are 27 T cell receptor beta chains from one sample, sequenced in a study of cytomegalovirus exposure and HLA in healthy donors (dated by TCRdb to 2016 to 2017). The method was the immunoSEQ multiplex PCR assay. Sourced from immuneACCESS, this table was stored by TCRdb with only in-frame sequences that have V and J called. A share of the clones is absent; for the studies checked, an unresolved V gene accounts for under half, and the remainder has no known explanation. A total of about 160,000 clones appear in this sample, around 90% of them only once. The top ten hold 2.5% to 3% of the sample. The material sequenced was PBMCs. Receptor source: a man between 18 and 35 years old in good health and CMV-seronegative.

The chain carries TRBV7-2 and TRBJ2-2, with a possible D match to TRBD1 (5 bases). From germline, CDR1 is SGHTA and CDR2 FQGNSA. There are 14 residues in the CDR3. V was clipped by 4 bases and J by 4 bases, with 10 bases between them. CDR3 loop: CASSSRQTTGELFF. The DNA of the CDR3 is TGTGCCAGCAGCTCAAGACAGACCACCGGGGAGCTGTTTTTT. The full variable domain, in which reference TRBV7-2 and TRBJ2-2 provide the parts outside the CDR3, is GAGVSQSPSNKVTEKGKDVELRCDPISGHTALYWYRQSLGQGLEFLIYFQGNSAPDKSGLPSDRFSAERTGGSVSTLTIQRTQQEDSAVYLCASSSRQTTGELFFGEGSRLTVL.

The V gene is TRBV6-1, the J gene TRBJ1-2; TRBD1 is a possible D gene (5 bases). The CDR3 runs to 14 residues. V was shortened by 6 bases and J by 1 base, with 12 bases between the two germline ends. Germline V gene sequence: CDR1 MNHNS, CDR2 SASEGT. CDR3 in DNA: TGTGCCAGCAGGGCTGACAGCGATAACTATGGCTACACCTTC. Translation: CASRADSDNYGYTF.

This rearrangement joins TRBV28 to TRBJ2-3; 8 nucleotides match TRBD2. The CDR3 contains 16 residues. V dropped 6 bases and J dropped 2; count of bases not matched to a gene: 10. Per germline, CDR1 MDHEN and CDR2 SYDVKM. The DNA for the CDR3 is TGTGCCAGCAGCCCGGGGGGGCCAGAGAACACAGATACGCAGTATTTT. It yields the protein CASSPGGPENTDTQYF. Full variable domain (rest looked up from reference TRBV28 and TRBJ2-3): DVKVTQSSRYLVKRTGEKVFLECVQDMDHENMFWYRQDPGLGLRLIYFSYDVKMKEKGDIPEGYSVSREKKERFSLILESASTNQTSMYLCASSPGGPENTDTQYFGPGTRLTVL.

The chain couples TRBV28 to TRBJ2-7; 11 bases fit TRBD2. The junction had 17 bases not matched to a gene; V was cut back by 3 bases and J by 7 bases. Germline V CDR1 and CDR2: MDHEN, SYDVKM. This CDR3 comprises 18 residues. The CDR3 region is CASSLWGTLTSGKVEQYF. The CDR3 DNA reads as TGTGCCAGCAGTTTGTGGGGAACCCTGACTAGCGGGAAGGTGGAGCAGTACTTC. The whole variable domain, remainder taken from reference TRBV28 and TRBJ2-7, is DVKVTQSSRYLVKRTGEKVFLECVQDMDHENMFWYRQDPGLGLRLIYFSYDVKMKEKGDIPEGYSVSREKKERFSLILESASTNQTSMYLCASSLWGTLTSGKVEQYFGPGTRLTVT.

The rearrangement links TRBV27 to TRBJ2-5; 14 bases agree with TRBD2. The CDR3 is made up of 19 amino acids. V shed 7 bases, J shed 5 bases, and the junction held 18 bases outside the gene matches. Germline lookup yields CDR1 MNHEY and CDR2 SMNVEV (reference sequence). CDR3 bases: TGTGCCAGCACCCCTCGGACTAGCGGGGGGCCGGAGTCATGGGAGACCCAGTACTTC. Protein product: CASTPRTSGGPESWETQYF.

The rearrangement links TRBV28 to TRBJ2-1; 7 bases agree with TRBD1. This CDR3 contains 14 residues. V lost 5 bases, J lost 2 bases, and 3 bases stayed unmatched. CDR1 MDHEN and CDR2 SYDVKM come from the germline V gene. The CDR3 here is CASSPGTAYNEQFF. The CDR3 DNA reads as TGTGCCAGCAGTCCCGGGACAGCCTACAATGAGCAGTTCTTC.

The chain links TRBV9 to TRBJ2-7, with 9 bases identical to TRBD1. CDR1 and CDR2 (germline): SGDLS, YYNGEE. The CDR3 extends over 18 amino acids. The J segment lost 0 bases and the V segment lost 3 bases, leaving 13 bases of the junction unmatched. CDR3 protein: CASSAHGTGFKSSYEQYF. The DNA of the CDR3 is TGTGCCAGCAGCGCGCACGGGACAGGGTTTAAAAGCTCCTACGAGCAGTACTTC.

The CDR3 loop is CASSSGLVTDIQYF. The CDR3 nucleotides are TGCGCCAGCAGCTCGGGACTAGTTACGGACATTCAGTACTTC. The V call is TRBV5-1, the J call TRBJ2-4; 8 bases match TRBD2. CDR1 is SGHRS, CDR2 YFSETQ, per germline. Unmatched junction bases numbered 7, after V lost 3 bases and J lost 8 bases. The CDR3 is made up of 14 amino acids.

The gene calls are TRBV6-1 and TRBJ2-7, with D possibly being TRBD2 (7 bases). The CDR3 has 13 amino acids. Germline assignment: CDR1 MNHNS and CDR2 SASEGT. V lost 2 bases and J 4 bases, leaving 9 bases between the germline ends. The CDR3: CASSERGGYEQYV. DNA for the CDR3: TGTGCCAGCAGTGAAAGGGGGGGATACGAGCAGTACGTC.

The rearrangement links TRBV5-1 to TRBJ2-3; TRBD1 matches at 7 bases. Per germline, CDR1 SGHRS and CDR2 YFSETQ. CDR3 length: 16 amino acids. Trimming at V came to 1 base and at J to 0 bases, leaving 5 bases not matched to a gene. The CDR3 coding sequence is TGCGCCAGCAGCTTGATGTGGGACAGTAGCACAGATACGCAGTATTTT. Protein product: CASSLMWDSSTDTQYF.

The chain uses TRBV27 and TRBJ2-5; D might be TRBD1 (6 bases). Germline values: CDR1 MNHEY, CDR2 SMNVEV (reference sequence). CDR3 length: 13 residues. The ends were cut back, 6 bases at V and 5 bases at J, with 13 bases in the middle. The DNA for the CDR3 is TGTGCCAGCAGCCTTACAGGGATGGAGACCCAGTACTTC. It is translated as CASSLTGMETQYF.

The chain recombines TRBV7-6 with TRBJ1-4; the match to TRBD1 covers 7 bases. Germline-derived CDR1 and CDR2 are SGHVS and FNYEAQ. The CDR3 is 13 amino acids. V lost 5 bases and J lost 14; bases outside the gene matches: 11. The CDR3 protein is CASSQGVGDLLFF. CDR3 sequence (DNA): TGTGCCAGCAGCCAGGGGGTTGGGGATTTGCTGTTTTTT.

The chain joins TRBV7-9 to TRBJ1-1; D perhaps matches TRBD1 (6 bases). V was pared by 4 bases and J by 5 bases, with 20 bases between. The CDR3 is made up of 16 amino acids. The germline V gene encodes CDR1 SEHNR and CDR2 FQNEAQ (reference sequence). The CDR3 sequence is CASSSLVSGGETEAFF. DNA for the CDR3: TGTGCCAGCAGCTCGCTGGTTTCTGGGGGCGAGACTGAAGCTTTCTTT.

Here the CDR3 reads CASSTRDIRQPQHF. CDR3 bases: TGTGCCAGCAGCACCCGGGACATCCGGCAGCCCCAGCATTTT. The chain employs TRBV9 and TRBJ1-5; a weak D match, TRBD1 (6 bases). V was clipped by 4 bases and J by 7 bases, with 15 bases between them. Germline-derived CDR1 and CDR2 are SGDLS and YYNGEE. This CDR3 spans 14 amino acids.

The rearrangement joins TRBV6-4 to TRBJ1-1; unclear D gene. Trimming removed 6 bases at V and 3 bases at J, with 14 bases between. The CDR3 has 14 residues. Germline V CDR1 and CDR2: MRHNA, SNTAGT. The CDR3: CASRAGYSDTEAFF. DNA for the CDR3: TGTGCCAGCAGGGCGGGTTATTCGGACACTGAAGCTTTCTTT.

V and J are TRBV5-1 and TRBJ2-3; maybe TRBD2 (6 bases). V lost 0 bases and J 2 bases, leaving 13 bases between the germline ends. This CDR3 is 16 amino acids long. Looked up from germline, CDR1 is SGHRS and CDR2 is YFSETQ. CDR3 protein: CASSLVGTLFTDTQYF. CDR3 nucleotide sequence: TGCGCCAGCAGCTTGGTCGGGACTCTCTTCACAGATACGCAGTATTTT.

V gene TRBV27 combines with J gene TRBJ2-1; TRBD2 matches at 7 bases. V lost 5 bases to trimming and J lost 9 bases; unmatched junction nucleotides: 13. The CDR3 covers 15 residues. Germline V CDR1 and CDR2: MNHEY, SMNVEV (reference sequence). The CDR3 here is CASSGVGGLLGEQFF. The DNA of the CDR3 is TGTGCCAGCAGTGGAGTGGGAGGGCTACTCGGTGAGCAGTTCTTC.

V gene TRBV4-1 combines with J gene TRBJ1-5; the match to TRBD1 covers 9 bases. CDR3 length equals 18 residues. J was trimmed by 6 bases and V by 0 bases; bases with no gene match: 12. CDR1 and CDR2 from the germline V gene are MGHRA and YSYEKL. CDR3 sequence reads: CASSQDVGTGKEGQPQHF. The CDR3 DNA sequence: TGCGCCAGCAGCCAAGATGTTGGGACAGGGAAAGAAGGTCAGCCCCAGCATTTT.

The chain combines TRBV7-9 with TRBJ1-1, with D possibly being TRBD1 (6 bases). This CDR3 is 13 amino acids long. With 5 bases removed from V and 7 bases from J, the gap between germline ends came to 14 bases. Germline CDR1 SEHNR, CDR2 FQNEAQ (reference sequence). Here the CDR3 DNA reads TGTGCCAGCAGCCCTTCGGGGGGCGGTGAAGCTTTCTTT. This translates into CASSPSGGGEAFF. The full variable domain, in which reference TRBV7-9 and TRBJ1-1 provide the parts outside the CDR3, is DTGVSQNPRHKITKRGQNVTFRCDPISEHNRLYWYRQTLGQGPEFLTYFQNEAQLEKSRLLSDRFSAERPKGSFSTLEIQRTEQGDSAMYLCASSPSGGGEAFFGQGTRLTVV.

This clone was counted only a few times. The genes are TRBV11-2 and TRBJ2-7; 10 bases align to TRBD1. The CDR3 is 13 amino acids. CDR1 and CDR2 from the germline V gene are SGHAT and FQNNGV. V lost 5 bases, J lost 6 bases, and 4 bases stayed unmatched. CDR3 bases: TGTGCCAGCAGCACCCGGACAGGGGGCGAGCAGTACTTC. This gives the protein CASSTRTGGEQYF. Full variable domain (missing parts from reference TRBV11-2 and TRBJ2-7): EAGVAQSPRYKIIEKRQSVAFWCNPISGHATLYWYQQILGQGPKLLIQFQNNGVVDDSQLPKDRFSAERLKGVDSTLKIQPAKLEDSAVYLCASSTRTGGEQYFGPGTRLTVT.

The rearrangement joins TRBV5-1 to TRBJ1-1, with a possible D match to TRBD1 (5 bases). The CDR3 runs to 15 residues. V gave up 0 bases and J gave up 2 bases, with 11 bases separating them. CDR1 SGHRS and CDR2 YFSETQ come from the germline V gene. In nucleotides, the CDR3 is TGCGCCAGCAGCTTGGAAGGAGGGGACAACACTGAAGCTTTCTTT. This sequence encodes CASSLEGGDNTEAFF.

This clone has only a few counts. The chain's CDR3 is CAWSSPLLSRDRHNQPQHF. As DNA, the CDR3 is TGTGCCTGGAGTTCTCCACTCTTGTCCCGGGACAGGCATAATCAGCCCCAGCATTTT. The J gene is TRBJ1-5, the V gene TRBV30; 8 nucleotides align to TRBD1. CDR1 GTSNPN and CDR2 SVGIG come from the germline V gene (reference sequence). J lost 4 bases, V lost 2 bases, and 19 bases had no gene match. This CDR3 has 19 amino acids.

The chain links TRBV27 to TRBJ2-3, with D perhaps matching TRBD2 (7 bases). V was clipped by 3 bases and J by 6 bases, with 19 bases between them. Germline V lookup: CDR1 MNHEY, CDR2 SMNVEV (reference sequence). The CDR3 totals 16 residues. The CDR3 bases are TGTGCCAGCAGTTTCGGGGGGCGGGGGCTCCGGGATACGCAGTATTTT. Translating it yields CASSFGGRGLRDTQYF.

The chain employs TRBV19 and TRBJ1-2, with D perhaps matching TRBD1 (6 bases). In germline, CDR1 is LNHDA, CDR2 SQIVND (reference sequence). The CDR3 totals 11 residues. The germline V and J ends were trimmed by 10 bases and 6 bases, with 12 bases remaining between them. CDR3 sequence: CATRYRDGYTF. In DNA form, the CDR3 reads TGTGCCACGAGATACAGGGATGGCTACACCTTC.

This rearrangement joins TRBV6-5 to TRBJ1-2; TRBD1 might be the D (5 bases). The ends were cut back, 2 bases at V and 4 bases at J, with 14 bases in the middle. This CDR3 contains 15 residues. Germline V lookup: CDR1 MNHEY, CDR2 SVGAGI. The chain's CDR3 is CASSYSQGQSYGYTF. Written as DNA, the CDR3 is TGTGCCAGCAGTTACAGCCAGGGCCAAAGCTATGGCTACACCTTC.

V and J are TRBV19 and TRBJ2-4; a weak D match, TRBD1 (6 bases). The CDR3 covers 15 residues. Germline assignment: CDR1 LNHDA and CDR2 SQIVND (reference sequence). Trimming stripped 3 bases from V and 3 bases from J, with 12 bases between. CDR3 loop: CASSMWGQGKNIQYF. CDR3 nucleotides: TGTGCCAGTAGTATGTGGGGGCAAGGCAAAAACATTCAGTACTTC. Using reference TRBV19 and TRBJ2-4 for the parts outside the CDR3, the full variable domain is DGGITQSPKYLFRKEGQNVTLSCEQNLNHDAMYWYRQDPGQGLRLIYYSQIVNDFQKGDIAEGYSVSREKKESFPLTVTSAQKNPTAFYLCASSMWGQGKNIQYFGAGTRLSVL.

The chain carries TRBV19 and TRBJ1-5, with D possibly TRBD1 on 5 matching bases. V lost 1 base, J lost 4 bases, and 14 bases lay in between. CDR1 and CDR2 (germline): LNHDA, SQIVND (reference sequence). The CDR3 loop spans 16 amino acids. The CDR3 sequence: CASSIVGVTWNQPQHF. The CDR3 DNA sequence: TGTGCCAGTAGTATAGTAGGGGTCACATGGAATCAGCCCCAGCATTTT.